Each of the 22 T cell receptor beta chains below was sequenced from the same sample in a study of cytomegalovirus exposure and HLA in healthy donors. TCRdb keeps only in-frame clones here, not all; method: immunoSEQ multiplex PCR. This sample has 110,000 or so clones, with approximately 88% found just once. Sequencing used PBMCs. The receptor source for this set is a man between 18 and 29 years old in good health and CMV-seronegative.

The gene calls are TRBV18 and TRBJ1-2; D might be TRBD1 (5 bases). The length of the CDR3 is 14 residues. V shed 0 bases and J shed 5 bases, with 10 bases lying between them. The germline gives CDR1 KGHSH, CDR2 LQKENI. This CDR3 is CASSPPTGAYGYTF. The DNA of the CDR3 is TGTGCCAGCTCACCACCAACAGGAGCATATGGCTACACCTTC. The whole variable domain, filled in from reference TRBV18 and TRBJ1-2, reads NAGVMQNPRHLVRRRGQEARLRCSPMKGHSHVYWYRQLPEEGLKFMVYLQKENIIDESGMPKERFSAEFPKEGPSILRIQQVVRGDSAAYFCASSPPTGAYGYTFGSGTRLTVV.

The gene calls are TRBV5-4 and TRBJ2-7; D is uncertain. The germline gives CDR1 SGHNT, CDR2 YYREEE (reference sequence). CDR3 length equals 14 residues. V lost 4 bases and J lost 0, with 11 bases in between. The CDR3: CASSDARSSYEQYF. CDR3 in DNA: TGTGCCAGCAGCGATGCACGGAGCTCCTACGAGCAGTACTTC.

This chain joins TRBV5-1 and TRBJ2-2, with D perhaps TRBD1 (5 bases). V was trimmed by 1 base and J by 8 bases, leaving 12 bases between them. The CDR3 contains 14 residues. CDR1 is SGHRS and CDR2 is YFSETQ in the germline V gene. CDR3 amino acids: CASSLPLGLGELFF. DNA of the CDR3: TGCGCCAGCAGCTTGCCCCTGGGGCTAGGGGAGCTGTTTTTT.

This rearrangement joins TRBV6-1 to TRBJ2-7, with a tentative D call TRBD1 (6 bases). CDR1 and CDR2 from the germline V gene are MNHNS and SASEGT. This CDR3 contains 15 residues. The V end lost 5 bases, the J end lost 0 bases, and 14 bases lay between the germline ends. CDR3: CASSLMSGASYEQYF. The CDR3, as DNA: TGTGCCAGCAGTCTGATGTCAGGGGCCTCCTACGAGCAGTACTTC.

V usage is TRBV30 and J usage is TRBJ1-3, with D perhaps matching TRBD1 (5 bases). Trimming removed 3 bases at V and 7 bases at J, with 7 bases between. The CDR3 spans 11 residues. Germline V gene lookup returns CDR1 GTSNPN and CDR2 SVGIG (reference sequence). The CDR3 DNA reads TGTGCCTGGAGCGGGGGGAACACCATATATTTT. Encoded protein: CAWSGGNTIYF. The full variable domain, completed using reference TRBV30 and TRBJ1-3, is SQTIHQWPATLVQPVGSPLSLECTVEGTSNPNLYWYRQAAGRGLQLLFYSVGIGQISSEVPQNLSASRPQDRQFILSSKKLLLSDSGFYLCAWSGGNTIYFGEGSWLTVV.

The chain employs TRBV28 and TRBJ1-5, with 8 bases matching TRBD1. The CDR3 runs to 16 residues. V shed 6 bases and J 8 bases; nucleotides not matched to a gene: 15. Germline assignment: CDR1 MDHEN and CDR2 SYDVKM. The chain's CDR3 is CASSITLSTGVKPQHF. The CDR3 region has the DNA TGTGCCAGCAGCATAACCCTTTCGACAGGGGTAAAGCCCCAGCATTTT.

The sample holds a few counts of this clone. This chain joins TRBV7-9 and TRBJ1-2; weak D call: TRBD1 (5 bases). The germline gives CDR1 SEHNR, CDR2 FQNEAQ (reference sequence). Trimming cost V 3 bases and J 6 bases, with 8 bases left between them. The CDR3 contains 12 residues. The CDR3 bases are TGTGCCAGCAGCTTCCAACAGGATGGCTACACCTTC. Translation gives CASSFQQDGYTF.

The chain carries TRBV18 and TRBJ2-2, with 9 bases identical to TRBD2. The length of the CDR3 is 16 residues. Per germline, CDR1 KGHSH and CDR2 LQKENI. V was pared by 3 bases and J by 4 bases, with 6 bases of the junction left unmatched. CDR3 region: CASSPSVAGATGELFF. CDR3 DNA: TGTGCCAGCTCACCTTCAGTAGCGGGAGCCACCGGGGAGCTGTTTTTT.

The CDR3 DNA follows: TGTGCCAGCAGACCCGGGACAGGGGTGAACACTGAAGCTTTCTTT. This codes for CASRPGTGVNTEAFF. The rearrangement joins TRBV6-1 to TRBJ1-1, with 10 nucleotides matching TRBD1. Germline loops: CDR1 MNHNS, CDR2 SASEGT. CDR3 size: 15 residues. The V segment lost 6 bases and the J segment 0 bases; nucleotides outside the gene matches: 4.

This chain joins TRBV5-1 and TRBJ2-1, with D perhaps TRBD2 (5 bases). Germline assignment: CDR1 SGHRS and CDR2 YFSETQ. Trimming shortened V by 2 bases and J by 4 bases, and 13 bases separated the two germline ends. The CDR3 runs 15 residues. CDR3 DNA: TGCGCCAGCAGCTTAACGGGGTTAGGATACAATGAGCAGTTCTTC. Protein sequence: CASSLTGLGYNEQFF.

The count of this clone is one. The chain joins TRBV5-1 to TRBJ1-1; 9 bases map to TRBD1. Trimming took 4 bases from V and 4 from J; bases not matched to a gene: 11. The CDR3 contains 16 residues. CDR1 and CDR2 from the germline V gene are SGHRS and YFSETQ. CDR3 loop: CASSPAGQGVGTEAFF. The CDR3 nucleotides read TGCGCCAGCAGCCCGGCGGGACAGGGAGTAGGCACTGAAGCTTTCTTT. Combining the CDR3 with reference TRBV5-1 and TRBJ1-1 gives the whole variable domain KAGVTQTPRYLIKTRGQQVTLSCSPISGHRSVSWYQQTPGQGLQFLFEYFSETQRNKGNFPGRFSGRQFSNSRSEMNVSTLELGDSALYLCASSPAGQGVGTEAFFGQGTRLTVV.

The chain is built from TRBV5-6 and TRBJ1-2; 9 bases agree with TRBD1. This CDR3 contains 16 residues. Germline CDR1 and CDR2: SGHDT and YYEEEE. Trimming at V came to 7 bases and at J to 6 bases, leaving 16 bases not matched to a gene. CDR3 in amino acids: CASQAFSQGAINGYTF. The CDR3 coding sequence is TGTGCCAGCCAAGCATTCTCACAGGGGGCAATCAATGGCTACACCTTC.

J is TRBJ1-5 and V is TRBV10-2, with a possible D match to TRBD1 (6 bases). V was cut by 3 bases and J by 4 bases, with 10 bases left in between. This CDR3 is built from 14 residues. Germline values: CDR1 WSHSY, CDR2 SAAADI. The CDR3 is CASSELQGNQPQHF. DNA for the CDR3: TGCGCCAGCAGTGAATTACAGGGTAATCAGCCCCAGCATTTT.

CDR3 bases: TGTGCCAGCAGCTACGACAGGGTCCCAGATACGCAGTATTTT. Translating it yields CASSYDRVPDTQYF. The rearrangement joins TRBV13 to TRBJ2-3, with TRBD1 matching over 7 bases. V trimming: 4 bases; J trimming: 4 bases; junction bases outside the gene matches: 5. The CDR3 is 14 amino acids. From germline, CDR1 is PRHDT and CDR2 FYEKMQ (reference sequence). The whole variable domain, filled in from reference TRBV13 and TRBJ2-3, reads AAGVIQSPRHLIKEKRETATLKCYPIPRHDTVYWYQQGPGQDPQFLISFYEKMQSDKGSIPDRFSAQQFSDYHSELNMSSLELGDSALYFCASSYDRVPDTQYFGPGTRLTVL.

The chain employs TRBV4-3 and TRBJ1-1; D unclear. Germline CDR1 is LGHNA and CDR2 is YSLEER. The CDR3 runs to 14 residues. Trimming removed 0 bases from V and 6 bases from J, with 11 bases in between. This CDR3 reads CASSQDLSGAEAFF. DNA of the CDR3: TGCGCCAGCAGCCAAGATCTGTCCGGGGCTGAAGCTTTCTTT.

In its sample, this clone was seen once. This rearrangement joins TRBV7-6 to TRBJ2-7, with TRBD2 matching over 8 bases. The CDR3 totals 15 residues. Germline V gives CDR1 SGHVS, CDR2 FNYEAQ. V shed 9 bases, J shed 0 bases, and the junction held 10 bases outside the gene matches. CDR3: CASSEDGRDSYEQYF. The CDR3 DNA reads TGTGCCAGTAGCGAAGACGGGAGGGACTCCTACGAGCAGTACTTC. Filled out from reference TRBV7-6 and TRBJ2-7, the complete variable domain reads GAGVSQSPRYKVTKRGQDVALRCDPISGHVSLYWYRQALGQGPEFLTYFNYEAQQDKSGLPNDRFSAERPEGSISTLTIQRTEQRDSAMYRCASSEDGRDSYEQYFGPGTRLTVT.

The chain couples TRBV7-9 to TRBJ2-1, with 9 bases lining up with TRBD2. The CDR3 loop spans 16 amino acids. The junction had 11 bases not matched to a gene; V was cut back by 5 bases and J by 6 bases. Germline V CDR1 and CDR2: SEHNR, FQNEAQ (reference sequence). The CDR3 bases are TGTGCCAGCAGCCTTAAATTGGCGGGAGGGGTCAATGAGCAGTTCTTC. Residues: CASSLKLAGGVNEQFF.

The genes are TRBV6-1 and TRBJ1-5; no clear D. V was trimmed by 7 bases and J by 7 bases, leaving 17 bases between them. The CDR3 is made up of 14 amino acids. Germline V CDR1 and CDR2: MNHNS, SASEGT. CDR3 residues: CASKYIDTGQPQHF. The CDR3, as DNA: TGTGCCAGCAAGTATATCGACACGGGGCAGCCCCAGCATTTT.

The V gene is TRBV4-3, the J gene TRBJ1-5, with a possible D match to TRBD1 (5 bases). This CDR3 is 21 amino acids long. The ends were cut back, 3 bases at V and 0 bases at J, with 27 bases in the middle. From germline, CDR1 is LGHNA and CDR2 YSLEER. The CDR3, as DNA: TGCGCCAGCAGCCAGCAGCCCCGACAGAGATCGCCTTTTTATAGCAATCAGCCCCAGCATTTT. It codes for CASSQQPRQRSPFYSNQPQHF.

V usage is TRBV5-1 and J usage is TRBJ1-2, with TRBD1 matching over 12 bases. Germline CDR1 reads SGHRS; CDR2 reads YFSETQ. V shed 4 bases, J shed 8 bases, and the junction held 6 bases outside the gene matches. The CDR3 has 14 residues. The CDR3: CASSPGDRGRGYTF. Here the CDR3 DNA reads TGCGCCAGCAGCCCGGGGGACAGGGGGCGAGGCTACACCTTC.

The chain has TRBV5-4 and TRBJ2-5; D is perhaps TRBD2 (6 bases). Trimming pared 3 bases from V and 2 bases from J, leaving 11 bases between. The CDR3 length is 14 residues. CDR1 and CDR2 (germline): SGHNT, YYREEE (reference sequence). The CDR3 is CASSSGGVQETQYF. CDR3 sequence (DNA): TGTGCCAGCAGCTCGGGCGGGGTACAAGAGACCCAGTACTTC.

This clone was counted only a few times. The rearrangement uses TRBV30 and TRBJ1-6; 7 bases agree with TRBD1. This CDR3 has 15 residues. The germline V gene has CDR1 GTSNPN and CDR2 SVGIG (reference sequence). The ends lost 4 bases at V and 6 bases at J; junction bases unmatched: 9. CDR3 nucleotides: TGTGCCTGGAATGGTGAGACAGGGCCTAATTCACCCCTCCACTTT. As protein: CAWNGETGPNSPLHF.